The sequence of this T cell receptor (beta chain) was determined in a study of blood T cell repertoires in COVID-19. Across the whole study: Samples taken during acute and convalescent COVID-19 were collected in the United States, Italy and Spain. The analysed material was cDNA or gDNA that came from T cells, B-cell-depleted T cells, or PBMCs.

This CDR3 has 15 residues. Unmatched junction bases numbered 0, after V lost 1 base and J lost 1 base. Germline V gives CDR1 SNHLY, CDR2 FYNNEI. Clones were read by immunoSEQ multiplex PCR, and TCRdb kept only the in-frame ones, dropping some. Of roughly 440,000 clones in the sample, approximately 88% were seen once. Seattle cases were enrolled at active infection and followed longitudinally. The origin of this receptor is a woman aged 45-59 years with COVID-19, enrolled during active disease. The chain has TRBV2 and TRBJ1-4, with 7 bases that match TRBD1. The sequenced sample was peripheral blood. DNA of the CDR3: TGTGCCAGCAGTGAAGACAGGGGAACTAATGAAAAACTGTTTTTT. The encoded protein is CASSEDRGTNEKLFF.